This T cell receptor beta chain appears in the sequencing data of a study of T cells in localized non-small cell lung cancer. Clones were read by immunoSEQ multiplex PCR, and TCRdb kept only the in-frame ones, dropping some. The sample has about 92,000 clones, just over 90% seen once; the top ten hold roughly 3.9%. Germline V CDR1 and CDR2: SGHNT, YENEEA. The CDR3 is 14 amino acids. The V end was cut by 8 bases, the J end by 3 bases, with 15 bases between. The sequencing here drew on PBMCs, taken before any cancer treatment. This receptor was obtained from a woman aged 35-75 years with stage II squamous cell lung carcinoma. V and J are TRBV11-3 and TRBJ2-3; weak D call: TRBD1 (5 bases). The CDR3 sequence: CASSQGMGTDTQYF. Here the CDR3 DNA reads TGTGCCAGCTCCCAGGGCATGGGTACAGATACGCAGTATTTT.